Detailed here is one TCR beta chain. Trimming took off 3 bases at V and 7 bases at J, with 7 bases between the two ends. Per germline, CDR1 LGHDT and CDR2 YNNKEL (reference sequence). This CDR3 has 12 amino acids. Amplified TCR beta CDR3 regions derived from RNA transcripts. Carried out on the TCR CDR3, a first-round RT-PCR used the HTBI primer set. TCRdb passed the multiplex PCR reads through MiXCR, listing each CDR3 protein once. The table has under 400,000 distinct CDR3 sequences, less than 15% seen once. This sample was taken from a study of T cells in Graves' hyperthyroidism and ophthalmopathy. The authors took PBMCs from 8.5 to 10 ml fresh peripheral blood.

This TCR derives from a woman younger than 35 with Graves' hyperthyroidism. The chain employs TRBV3-1 and TRBJ2-1; D remains ambiguous. Specimen: blood. This CDR3 reads CASSHKSNEQFF. The CDR3 DNA reads TGTGCCAGCAGCCACAAGTCGAATGAGCAGTTCTTC.